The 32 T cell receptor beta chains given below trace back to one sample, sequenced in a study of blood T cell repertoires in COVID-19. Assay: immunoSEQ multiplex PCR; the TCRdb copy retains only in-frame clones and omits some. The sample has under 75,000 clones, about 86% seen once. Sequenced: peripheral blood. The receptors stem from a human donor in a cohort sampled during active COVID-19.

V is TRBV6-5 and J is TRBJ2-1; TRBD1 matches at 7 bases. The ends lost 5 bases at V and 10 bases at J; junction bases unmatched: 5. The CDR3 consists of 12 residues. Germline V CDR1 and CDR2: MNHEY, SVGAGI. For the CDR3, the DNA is TGTGCCAGCAGTCCTAGGGACAGCGAGCAGTTCTTC. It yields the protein CASSPRDSEQFF.

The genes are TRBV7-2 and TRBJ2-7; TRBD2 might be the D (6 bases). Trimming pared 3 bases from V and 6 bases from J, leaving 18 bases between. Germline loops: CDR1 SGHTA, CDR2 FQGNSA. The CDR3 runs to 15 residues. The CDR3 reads CASSFSIVRGLEQYF. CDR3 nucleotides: TGTGCCAGCAGCTTTAGTATAGTTAGGGGACTCGAGCAGTACTTC.

CDR3 DNA sequence: TGCGCCAGCAGCCATCCTCCGGGACAGGGGACTTATAGCAATCAGCCCCAGCATTTT. Protein sequence: CASSHPPGQGTYSNQPQHF. This rearrangement joins TRBV4-1 to TRBJ1-5, with TRBD1 identical over 10 bases. There are 19 residues in the CDR3. Germline V lookup: CDR1 MGHRA, CDR2 YSYEKL. V was pared by 3 bases and J by 0 bases, with 11 bases of the junction left unmatched.

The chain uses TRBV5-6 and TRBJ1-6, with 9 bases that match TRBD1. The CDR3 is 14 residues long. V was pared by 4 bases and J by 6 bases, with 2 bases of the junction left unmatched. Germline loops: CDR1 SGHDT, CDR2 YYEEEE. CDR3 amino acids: CASSTDRGNSPLHF. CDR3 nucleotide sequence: TGTGCCAGCAGCACGGACAGGGGTAATTCACCCCTCCACTTT.

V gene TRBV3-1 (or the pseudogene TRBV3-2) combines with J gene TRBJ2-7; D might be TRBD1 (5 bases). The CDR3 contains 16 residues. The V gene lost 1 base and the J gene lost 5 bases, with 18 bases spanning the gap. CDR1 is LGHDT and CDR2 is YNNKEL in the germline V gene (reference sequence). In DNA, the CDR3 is TGTGCCAGCAGCCAAGGCAGGGCGGCCACCAGGGACGAGCAGTACTTC. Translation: CASSQGRAATRDEQYF.

CDR3 coding DNA: TGTGCCAGTAGTATTAACAGGGAATTCTATGGCTACACCTTC. Translated, it gives CASSINREFYGYTF. V gene TRBV19 combines with J gene TRBJ1-2; D possibly corresponds to TRBD1 (6 bases). Germline assignment: CDR1 LNHDA and CDR2 SQIVND (reference sequence). The CDR3 runs 14 residues. Between the trimmed V and J ends, which lost 3 bases and 4 bases, there was a span of 12 bases.

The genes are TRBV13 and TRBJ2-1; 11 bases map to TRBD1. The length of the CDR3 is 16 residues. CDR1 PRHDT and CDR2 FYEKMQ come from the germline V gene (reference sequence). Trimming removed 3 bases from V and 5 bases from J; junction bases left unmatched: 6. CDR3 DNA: TGTGCCAGCAGCTTGATGCCGGGACAGGGGGACAATGAGCAGTTCTTC. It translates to CASSLMPGQGDNEQFF.

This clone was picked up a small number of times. The CDR3 coding sequence is TGCGCCAGCAGCCACACCCAGGGTGCAGATACGCAGTATTTT. Its protein product is CASSHTQGADTQYF. V is TRBV4-1 and J is TRBJ2-3, with D tentatively TRBD1 (5 bases). V was pared by 3 bases and J by 4 bases, with 11 bases between. The CDR3 runs 14 residues. Germline CDR1 and CDR2: MGHRA and YSYEKL.

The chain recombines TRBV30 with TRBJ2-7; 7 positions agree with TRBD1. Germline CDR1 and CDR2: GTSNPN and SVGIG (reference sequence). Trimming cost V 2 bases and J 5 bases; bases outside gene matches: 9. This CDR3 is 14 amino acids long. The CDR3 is CAWSPGQFGDEQYF. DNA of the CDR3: TGTGCCTGGAGTCCGGGACAGTTCGGTGACGAGCAGTACTTC.

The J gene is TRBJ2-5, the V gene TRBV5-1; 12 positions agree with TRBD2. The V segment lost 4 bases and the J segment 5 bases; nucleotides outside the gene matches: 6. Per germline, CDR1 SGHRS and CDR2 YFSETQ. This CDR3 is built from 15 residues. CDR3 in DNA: TGCGCCAGCAGCCGTCGGACTAGCGGGATCGAGACCCAGTACTTC. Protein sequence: CASSRRTSGIETQYF. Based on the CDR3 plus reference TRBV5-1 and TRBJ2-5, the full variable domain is KAGVTQTPRYLIKTRGQQVTLSCSPISGHRSVSWYQQTPGQGLQFLFEYFSETQRNKGNFPGRFSGRQFSNSRSEMNVSTLELGDSALYLCASSRRTSGIETQYFGPGTRLLVL.

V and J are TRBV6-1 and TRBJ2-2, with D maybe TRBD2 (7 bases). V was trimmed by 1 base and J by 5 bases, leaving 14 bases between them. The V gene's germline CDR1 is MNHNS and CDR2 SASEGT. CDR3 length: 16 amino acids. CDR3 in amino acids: CASSEVEGGRTGELFF. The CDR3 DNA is TGTGCCAGCAGTGAAGTAGAGGGGGGGCGAACCGGGGAGCTGTTTTTT.

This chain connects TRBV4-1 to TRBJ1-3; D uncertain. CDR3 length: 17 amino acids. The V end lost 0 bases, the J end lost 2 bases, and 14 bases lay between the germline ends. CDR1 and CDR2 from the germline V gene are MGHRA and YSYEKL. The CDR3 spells CASSQDIGPVPGNTIYF. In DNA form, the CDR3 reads TGCGCCAGCAGCCAAGATATTGGCCCAGTCCCTGGAAACACCATATATTTT.

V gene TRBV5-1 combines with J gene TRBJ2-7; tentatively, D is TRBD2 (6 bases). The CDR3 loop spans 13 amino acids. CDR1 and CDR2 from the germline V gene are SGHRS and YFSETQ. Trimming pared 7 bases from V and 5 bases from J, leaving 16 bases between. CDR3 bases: TGCGCCAGCGGGCCGGGGACTTGGGACGAGCAGTACTTC. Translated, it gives CASGPGTWDEQYF.

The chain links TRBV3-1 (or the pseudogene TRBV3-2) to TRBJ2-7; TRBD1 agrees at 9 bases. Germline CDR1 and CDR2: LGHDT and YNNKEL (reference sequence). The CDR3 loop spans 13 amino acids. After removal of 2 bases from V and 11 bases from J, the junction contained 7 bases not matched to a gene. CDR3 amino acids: CASSQLDRGAKYF. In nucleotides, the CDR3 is TGTGCCAGCAGCCAACTGGACAGGGGCGCTAAGTACTTC.

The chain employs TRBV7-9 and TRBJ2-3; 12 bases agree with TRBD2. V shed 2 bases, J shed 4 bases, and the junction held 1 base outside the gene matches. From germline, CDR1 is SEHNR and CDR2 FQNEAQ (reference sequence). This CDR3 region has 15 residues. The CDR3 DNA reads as TGTGCCAGCAGCTTAACTAGCGGGGGGCCAGATACGCAGTATTTT. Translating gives CASSLTSGGPDTQYF.

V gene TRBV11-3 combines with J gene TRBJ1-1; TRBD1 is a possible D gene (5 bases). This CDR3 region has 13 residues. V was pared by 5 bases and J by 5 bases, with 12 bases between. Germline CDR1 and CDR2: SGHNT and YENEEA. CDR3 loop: CASSRGDTTEAFF. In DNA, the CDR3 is TGTGCCAGCAGCCGGGGGGATACGACTGAAGCTTTCTTT.

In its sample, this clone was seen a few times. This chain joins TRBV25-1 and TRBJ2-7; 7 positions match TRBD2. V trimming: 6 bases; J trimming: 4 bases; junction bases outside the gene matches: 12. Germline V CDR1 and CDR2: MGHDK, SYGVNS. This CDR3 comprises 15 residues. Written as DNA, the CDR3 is TGTGCCAGCAGGGTGGGCAAGCGGGAATGTTACGAGCAGTACTTC. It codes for CASRVGKRECYEQYF.

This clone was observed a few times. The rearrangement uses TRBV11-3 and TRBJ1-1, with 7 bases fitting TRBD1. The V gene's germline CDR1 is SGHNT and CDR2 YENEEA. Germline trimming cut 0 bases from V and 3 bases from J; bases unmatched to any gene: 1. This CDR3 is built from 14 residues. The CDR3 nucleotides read TGTGCCAGCAGCTTAGAAGGGACAGACACTGAAGCTTTCTTT. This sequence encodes CASSLEGTDTEAFF.

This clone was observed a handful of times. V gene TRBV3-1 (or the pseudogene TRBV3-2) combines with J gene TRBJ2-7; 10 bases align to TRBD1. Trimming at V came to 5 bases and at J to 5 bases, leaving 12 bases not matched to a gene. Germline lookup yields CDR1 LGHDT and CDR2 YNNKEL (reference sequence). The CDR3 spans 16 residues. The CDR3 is CASSGFARDRGHEQYF. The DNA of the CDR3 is TGTGCCAGCAGCGGATTTGCCCGGGACAGGGGCCACGAGCAGTACTTC.

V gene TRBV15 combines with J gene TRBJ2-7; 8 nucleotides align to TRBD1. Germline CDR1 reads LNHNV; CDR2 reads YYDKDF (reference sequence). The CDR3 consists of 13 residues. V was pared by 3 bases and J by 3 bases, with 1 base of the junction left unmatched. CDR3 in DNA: TGTGCCACCAGCAGGGGGACAGGCTACGAGCAGTACTTC. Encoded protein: CATSRGTGYEQYF.

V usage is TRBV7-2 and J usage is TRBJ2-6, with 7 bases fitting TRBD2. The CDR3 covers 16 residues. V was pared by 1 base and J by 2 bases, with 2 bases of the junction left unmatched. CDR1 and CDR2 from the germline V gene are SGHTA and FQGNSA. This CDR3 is CASSLVAGAGANVLTF. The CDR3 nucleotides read TGTGCCAGCAGCTTAGTGGCGGGAGCTGGGGCCAACGTCCTGACTTTC.

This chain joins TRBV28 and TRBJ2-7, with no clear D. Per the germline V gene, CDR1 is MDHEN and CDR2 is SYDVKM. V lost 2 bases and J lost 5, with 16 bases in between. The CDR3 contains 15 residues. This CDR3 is CASSLPASVRNEQYF. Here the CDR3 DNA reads TGTGCCAGCAGTTTACCAGCGAGCGTAAGGAACGAGCAGTACTTC.

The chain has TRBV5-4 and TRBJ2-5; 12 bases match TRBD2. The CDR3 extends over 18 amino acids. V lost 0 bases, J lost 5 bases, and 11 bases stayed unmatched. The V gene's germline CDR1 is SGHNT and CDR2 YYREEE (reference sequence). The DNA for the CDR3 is TGTGCCAGCAGCTTGGTCCCTCAACTAGCGGGGGGCGGGGAGACCCAGTACTTC. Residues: CASSLVPQLAGGGETQYF. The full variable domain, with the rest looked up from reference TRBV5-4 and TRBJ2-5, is ETGVTQSPTHLIKTRGQQVTLRCSSQSGHNTVSWYQQALGQGPQFIFQYYREEENGRGNFPPRFSGLQFPNYSSELNVNALELDDSALYLCASSLVPQLAGGGETQYFGPGTRLLVL.

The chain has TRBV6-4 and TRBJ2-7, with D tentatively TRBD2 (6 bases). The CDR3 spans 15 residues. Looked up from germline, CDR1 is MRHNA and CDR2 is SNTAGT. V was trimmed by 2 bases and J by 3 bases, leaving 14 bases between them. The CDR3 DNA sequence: TGTGCCAGCAGTGACGACGGGGAGGACCACTACGAGCAGTACTTC. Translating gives CASSDDGEDHYEQYF.

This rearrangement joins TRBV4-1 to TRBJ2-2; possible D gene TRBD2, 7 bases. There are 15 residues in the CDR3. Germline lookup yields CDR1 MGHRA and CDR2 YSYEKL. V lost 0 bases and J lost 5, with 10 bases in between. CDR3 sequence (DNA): TGCGCCAGCAGCCAAGAGGGGGGGCGGACCGGGGAGCTGTTTTTT. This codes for CASSQEGGRTGELFF.

The CDR3 protein is CASSLRIGESTEAFF. CDR3 bases: TGCGCCAGCAGCTTGAGAATCGGGGAGAGCACTGAAGCTTTCTTT. The genes are TRBV5-1 and TRBJ1-1; D is undetermined. The V gene's germline CDR1 is SGHRS and CDR2 YFSETQ. The CDR3 sequence is 15 residues long. The V and J ends lost 1 base and 4 bases respectively, with 14 bases between them.

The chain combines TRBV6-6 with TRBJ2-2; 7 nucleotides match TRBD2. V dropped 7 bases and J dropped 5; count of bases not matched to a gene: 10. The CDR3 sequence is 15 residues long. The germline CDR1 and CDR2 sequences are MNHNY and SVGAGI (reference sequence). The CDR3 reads CASNRGTGGTGELFF. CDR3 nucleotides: TGTGCCAGCAATCGAGGGACCGGGGGGACCGGGGAGCTGTTTTTT.

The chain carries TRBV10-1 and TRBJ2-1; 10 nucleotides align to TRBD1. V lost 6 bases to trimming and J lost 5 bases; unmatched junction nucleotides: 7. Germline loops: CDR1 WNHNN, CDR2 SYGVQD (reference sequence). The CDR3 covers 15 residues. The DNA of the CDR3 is TGCGCCAGCAGCCCGGGACAGGGGTGGGACAATGAGCAGTTCTTC. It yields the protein CASSPGQGWDNEQFF.

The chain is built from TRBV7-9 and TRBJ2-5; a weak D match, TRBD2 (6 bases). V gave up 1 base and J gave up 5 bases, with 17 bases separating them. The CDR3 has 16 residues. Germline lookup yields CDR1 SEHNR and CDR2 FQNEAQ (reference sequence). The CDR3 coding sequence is TGTGCCAGCAGCTTAGTGCGGGACCTTACCTGGGAGACCCAGTACTTC. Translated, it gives CASSLVRDLTWETQYF.

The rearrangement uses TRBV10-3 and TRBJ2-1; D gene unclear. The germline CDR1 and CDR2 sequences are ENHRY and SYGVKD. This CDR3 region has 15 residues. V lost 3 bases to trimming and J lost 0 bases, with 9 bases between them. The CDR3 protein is CAISDVRPSYNEQFF. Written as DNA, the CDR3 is TGTGCCATCAGTGACGTGCGGCCCTCCTACAATGAGCAGTTCTTC.

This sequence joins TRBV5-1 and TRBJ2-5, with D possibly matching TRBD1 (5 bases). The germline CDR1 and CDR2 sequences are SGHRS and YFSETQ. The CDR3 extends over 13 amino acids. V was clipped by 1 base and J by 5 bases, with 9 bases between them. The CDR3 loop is CASSLSGKETQYF. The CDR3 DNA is TGCGCCAGCAGCTTGTCAGGGAAGGAGACCCAGTACTTC.

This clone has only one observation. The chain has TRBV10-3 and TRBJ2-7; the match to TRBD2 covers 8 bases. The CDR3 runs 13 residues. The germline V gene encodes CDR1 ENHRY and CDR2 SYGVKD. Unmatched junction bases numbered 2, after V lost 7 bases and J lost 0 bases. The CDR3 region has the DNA TGTGCCATCACCAGCGGGAGCTCCTACGAGCAGTACTTC. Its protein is CAITSGSSYEQYF.